Below are 17 T cell receptor beta chains sequenced from a single sample in a study of cytomegalovirus exposure and HLA in healthy donors. The PCR made use of 60 Vbeta and 13 Jbeta primers. Profiling relied on immunoSEQ multiplex PCR, and the TCRdb table lists in-frame clones only, not all of them. The sample has under 200,000 clones, about three quarters seen once; the top ten hold around 3%. Sequencing was carried out using PBMCs. The receptors come from a woman between 40 and 55 years old in good health and CMV-seropositive.

This clone was observed a few times. V and J are TRBV19 and TRBJ1-6, with 7 bases lining up with TRBD1. In germline, CDR1 is LNHDA, CDR2 SQIVND (reference sequence). After removal of 5 bases from V and 10 bases from J, the junction contained 5 bases not matched to a gene. This CDR3 contains 13 residues. The CDR3: CASSPTGNSPLHF. CDR3 sequence (DNA): TGTGCCAGTAGTCCGACAGGGAACTCACCCCTCCACTTT.

The chain couples TRBV5-8 to TRBJ1-1; D unclear. V lost 2 bases to trimming and J lost 1 base, with 9 bases between them. The length of the CDR3 is 14 residues. Germline CDR1 and CDR2: SGHTS and YDEGEE. The CDR3 sequence: CASSFRTENTEAFF. The DNA of the CDR3 is TGTGCCAGCAGCTTCCGGACTGAGAACACTGAAGCTTTCTTT.

This clone has more than one count but fewer than ten. The rearrangement links TRBV4-3 to TRBJ2-2; 8 positions match TRBD1. Germline V gene data show CDR1 as LGHNA and CDR2 as YSLEER. V trimming: 0 bases; J trimming: 6 bases; junction bases outside the gene matches: 6. The CDR3 is 16 residues long. The CDR3 nucleotides are TGCGCCAGCAGCCAAGAAGTTACAGGGGGTGCCGGGGAGCTGTTTTTT. It yields the protein CASSQEVTGGAGELFF.

The rearrangement joins TRBV30 to TRBJ2-7; 12 bases are a match to TRBD2. CDR1 is GTSNPN, CDR2 SVGIG, per germline (reference sequence). Trimming cost V 6 bases and J 5 bases; bases outside gene matches: 5. The CDR3 is 13 residues long. This CDR3 is CACGGLAGNEQYF. For the CDR3, the DNA is TGTGCCTGCGGCGGACTAGCGGGAAACGAGCAGTACTTC.

This clone was seen only a few times. This sequence joins TRBV7-2 and TRBJ2-1; D unresolved. The CDR3 runs 13 residues. V was shortened by 3 bases and J by 9 bases, with 12 bases between the two germline ends. Germline values: CDR1 SGHTA, CDR2 FQGNSA. The CDR3 DNA reads as TGTGCCAGCAGCTTTGACAACGCCGGTGAGCAGTTCTTC. The encoded protein is CASSFDNAGEQFF.

The J gene is TRBJ1-1, the V gene TRBV9; a possible D gene is TRBD1 (6 bases). CDR3 length equals 15 residues. In germline, CDR1 is SGDLS, CDR2 YYNGEE. V lost 4 bases, J lost 2 bases, and 15 bases lay in between. The CDR3 region has the DNA TGTGCCAGCAGCCTTGGAGGGGGGGGCAACACTGAAGCTTTCTTT. Translated, it gives CASSLGGGGNTEAFF.

The V and J genes are TRBV6-5 and TRBJ1-1; D may be TRBD1 (5 bases). The CDR3 length is 15 residues. Germline CDR1 MNHEY, CDR2 SVGAGI. V was cut by 0 bases and J by 1 base, with 9 bases left in between. The CDR3 nucleotides are TGTGCCAGCAGTTACTCGAGGACACGGAACACTGAAGCTTTCTTT. This codes for CASSYSRTRNTEAFF.

Comment on this clone: An end of the junction differs from the germline gene, which may be a read error. J is TRBJ2-1 and V is TRBV15; D is perhaps TRBD1 (6 bases). CDR3 length equals 15 residues. Germline V gene sequence: CDR1 LNHNV, CDR2 YYDKDF (reference sequence). CDR3 sequence reads: CATKKGESSYNERFF. CDR3 nucleotides: TGTGCCACCAAAAAGGGGGAGAGCTCCTACAATGAGCGGTTCTTC.

The rearrangement uses TRBV2 and TRBJ2-3, with TRBD1 matching 7 bases. After removal of 3 bases from V and 9 bases from J, the junction contained 3 bases not matched to a gene. Germline-derived CDR1 and CDR2 are SNHLY and FYNNEI. The CDR3 loop spans 12 amino acids. The CDR3 is CASSEARGTQYF. CDR3 DNA sequence: TGTGCCAGCAGTGAGGCCAGGGGGACGCAGTATTTT.

This sequence joins TRBV14 and TRBJ1-2; D uncertain. CDR3 length equals 12 residues. The germline V gene has CDR1 SGHDN and CDR2 FVKESK. Trimming took 3 bases from V and 5 from J, leaving 7 bases between them. CDR3 sequence reads: CASSQGRYGYTF. For the CDR3, the DNA is TGTGCCAGCAGCCAGGGGAGATATGGCTACACCTTC.

This clone was recorded only once. This chain uses TRBV28 with TRBJ2-3, with 7 bases matching TRBD1. V was pared by 2 bases and J by 3 bases, with 5 bases of the junction left unmatched. The CDR3 contains 15 residues. Germline values: CDR1 MDHEN, CDR2 SYDVKM. CDR3 sequence (DNA): TGTGCCAGCAGTTTAGGAGCAGGGGGAACAGATACGCAGTATTTT. As protein: CASSLGAGGTDTQYF.

The V gene is TRBV5-6, the J gene TRBJ1-1, with a weak D call TRBD1 (5 bases). CDR1 is SGHDT and CDR2 is YYEEEE in the germline V gene. The CDR3 covers 13 residues. The V gene lost 3 bases and the J gene lost 10 bases, with 16 bases spanning the gap. The CDR3 is CASSSVGRDGAFF. CDR3 nucleotides: TGTGCCAGCAGCTCAGTAGGGAGGGACGGAGCTTTCTTT.

The rearrangement uses TRBV7-9 and TRBJ1-5; D is ambiguous. The V end was cut by 5 bases, the J end by 2 bases, with 13 bases between. Germline V gene data show CDR1 as SEHNR and CDR2 as FQNEAQ (reference sequence). The CDR3 spans 15 residues. CDR3 residues: CASSQTGGGNQPQHF. CDR3 nucleotides: TGTGCCAGCAGCCAAACGGGAGGAGGCAATCAGCCCCAGCATTTT.

This rearrangement joins TRBV27 to TRBJ1-1, with 8 bases fitting TRBD1. Trimming cost V 4 bases and J 3 bases; bases outside gene matches: 4. CDR1 MNHEY and CDR2 SMNVEV come from the germline V gene (reference sequence). CDR3 size: 14 residues. The DNA of the CDR3 is TGTGCCAGCAGTTCGGCAGGGGGCCACACTGAAGCTTTCTTT. Its protein is CASSSAGGHTEAFF.

This clone was seen only a few times. The chain employs TRBV19 and TRBJ2-1; 7 bases fit TRBD1. V lost 6 bases, J lost 6 bases, and 11 bases stayed unmatched. Germline values: CDR1 LNHDA, CDR2 SQIVND (reference sequence). The CDR3 has 15 amino acids. The CDR3 nucleotides are TGTGCCAGTAGGAAGGGTCAGGCAGGGGGCAATGAGCAGTTCTTC. Translated: CASRKGQAGGNEQFF. The whole variable domain, remainder taken from reference TRBV19 and TRBJ2-1, is DGGITQSPKYLFRKEGQNVTLSCEQNLNHDAMYWYRQDPGQGLRLIYYSQIVNDFQKGDIAEGYSVSREKKESFPLTVTSAQKNPTAFYLCASRKGQAGGNEQFFGPGTRLTVL.

Concerning this clone: Sequence at one end of the junction differs from germline and may be a read error. The V and J genes are TRBV7-9 and TRBJ1-1, with 8 bases that match TRBD1. The CDR3 has 16 residues. Looked up from germline, CDR1 is SEHNR and CDR2 is FQNEAQ (reference sequence). The CDR3 is CSSSFKTGAVNTEAFF. DNA for the CDR3: TGTTCCAGCAGCTTTAAGACAGGGGCGGTGAACACTGAAGCTTTCTTT.

This chain joins TRBV4-1 and TRBJ2-7; 7 nucleotides match TRBD2. This CDR3 is built from 15 residues. With V trimmed by 0 bases and J by 0 bases, 2 bases remained unmatched. Per the germline V gene, CDR1 is MGHRA and CDR2 is YSYEKL. CDR3 loop: CASSQDWDYSYEQYF. The DNA for the CDR3 is TGCGCCAGCAGCCAAGATTGGGACTACTCCTACGAGCAGTACTTC.